These T cell receptor beta chains were read from a single sample in a study of blood T cells in healthy people across ages. MiXCR, applied by TCRdb to the 5' RACE reads, yields one record per CDR3 protein. The table lists 600,000 or so distinct CDR3 sequences, under 25% of them singletons. Sequencing was done on a sample of blood. The receptors stem from a man between 65 and 85 years old in good health. Both conserved end residues are part of each CDR3. A D gene is named only where the DNA matches it firmly.

V | D | CDR3
TRBV28 | - | CASRYPSPGGQPQHF
TRBV3-1 | - | CASSPQSGFTGQNIQYF
TRBV7-9 | TRBD2 | CASSLVGSGSAEEQFF
TRBV2 | - | CASRKEGGLTYEQYF
TRBV24-1 | - | CATRGPTHTDTQYF
TRBV27 | - | CASSFAGPGNQPQHF
TRBV28 | - | CASSPQWGTYSSNEQFF
TRBV20-1 | TRBD2 | CSARAGREGREQYF
TRBV7-9 | - | CASGKFRNGYNEQFF
TRBV24-1 | TRBD1 | CATSDPGTADNEQFF
TRBV28 | - | CASSPEGQRGYTF
TRBV5-1 | TRBD1 | CASSQQGASTGDTQYF
TRBV20-1 | TRBD2 | CSAPGLAHEQYF
TRBV7-9 | TRBD2 | CASGGLAGGGTDTQYF
TRBV28 | - | CASSLISDSTRLTEQFF
TRBV4-1 | - | CASRSRDTQYF
TRBV6-5 | TRBD1 | CASSYSGTGVGETQYF
TRBV5-6 | TRBD1 | CASSLGQGREADTQYF
TRBV20-1 | TRBD2 | CSAEGTSGSGEQFF
TRBV15 | TRBD2 | CATSRGGLVVGEQFF
TRBV20-1 | - | CSARLGSWGQETQYF
TRBV7-9 | - | CASSLSQGGYTF
TRBV6-5 | TRBD2 | CASSYSMASGTNTGELFF
TRBV20-1 | - | CSASSGPTGEPFF
TRBV7-9 | - | CASSPMGRVKNIQYF
TRBV6-2/TRBV6-3 | TRBD2 | CASSSRLAGVSGELFF
TRBV27 | TRBD1 | CASSQGGTGISPLHF
TRBV5-1 | TRBD1 | CASSRDRVGTEAFF
TRBV6-6 | - | CASSYSWGNTEAFF
TRBV2 | - | CASSPSSITETQYF
TRBV24-1 | TRBD2 | CATSDLGREVPYNEQFF
TRBV14 | - | CASSRRGFTGNEQFF
TRBV12-3/TRBV12-4 | - | CASSLGDYEQFF
TRBV3-1 | - | CASSQDPAGPNTGELFF
TRBV6-5 | - | CASSYSRLAQASTDTHYF
TRBV14 | - | CASSQGIRDKSRDTQYF
TRBV28 | - | CASSLYGRGNSPLHF
TRBV28 | TRBD1 | CASSTARGREKLFF
TRBV20-1 | TRBD2 | CSARDPSGPYNEQFF
TRBV5-1 | - | CASSSPGQTDTQYF
TRBV4-2 | TRBD2 | CASSQDKPSGIGYNEQFF
TRBV29-1 | - | CSVEGWRGGETQYF